This record concerns one T cell receptor beta chain sequence. This clonotype occurred many times. Its antigen remains unidentified. Base qualities are missing; no much larger clone stands one base away. Sequences SGHVS (CDR1) and FQNEAQ (CDR2) are obtained from the germline V gene. V drops 5 bases and J drops 5 bases, leaving 15 bases in between. From the cysteine through the phenylalanine, the CDR3 covers 14 amino acids. Kept here is only the CDR3 DNA, which spans 42 bases and is read in frame from base 1. The sample belongs to a study of neurological immune-mediated disorders (dated by TCRdb to between 2017 and 2020). Broadly, across the study: Among the roughly 35 multiple sclerosis patients, relapsing-remitting MS accounted for 31 and secondary progressive MS accounted for 3. Peripheral blood TCR-beta repertoires from patients with HTLV-I-associated myelopathy (HAM/TSP), patients with multiple sclerosis, and healthy controls were compared in the study using UMI-based sequencing. The cohort was made up of 68 subjects, consisting of some 14 HAM/TSP patients, about 34 multiple sclerosis patients and 20 healthy controls. The 95 to 120 TCR-beta libraries covered PBMC samples along with longitudinal samples, technical triplicates, and paired sorted CD4+ and CD8+ T-cell subsets. On the study overall, not on this receptor specifically: TCR clonal expansion was highest in HAM/TSP patients and lowest in MS patients, with MS patients falling below even healthy controls. Repertoires from 18 of 34 MS patients were grouped by phylogenetic analysis into a cluster of related CDR3 sequences, suggesting a possible repertoire-level signature. The MS cluster showed no association with clinical or MRI features, and the authors stated that larger cohorts are needed. Expanded clones from different subjects shared no identical CDR3 amino acid sequences, which suggests that TCR-beta repertoires were private in all groups.

cDNA was synthesized by template-switch 5'RACE using a primer with a 10-nucleotide random unique molecular identifier that tagged each TCR transcript. Every sequencing run yielded over 190 million TCR-beta sequences covering 15-18 subjects. The RNeasy kit was used for extraction of total RNA. TCR-beta VDJ regions were amplified with primers for the TCR constant region and the 5'RACE anchor, using the KAPA Real-time Library Amplification kit. Sample indexes and Illumina adaptors were added in a first PCR, and a second PCR then increased library yield. After Ampure bead purification, the TCR product of roughly 650 bp was size-selected on a 2% E-gel SizeSelection system. Before pooling, libraries had their quality checked on a Bioanalyzer, their concentration measured with Qubit, and their quantity determined with the Kapa Library Quantification kit. An Illumina HiSeq 2500 sequenced the libraries paired-end 2 x 150 bp. To increase sequence diversity, about 23-32% phiX was spiked into each library pool. The authors' pipeline ran thus. The quality-filtered reads were processed with the UMI-based MiGEC pipeline, whose error correction step removed more than 80% of the raw TCR sequences. VDJ genes were aligned to IMGT germline references, and each clonotype was defined by a unique CDR3 amino acid sequence together with V-J genes. Clonal expansion, Shannon diversity, and CDR3 relatedness (CalcPairwiseDistances, ClusterSamples) were evaluated with VDJtools, and phylogenetic trees were built with CLCbio workbench. Clones with at least 8 unique UMIs were defined as expanded, with this threshold being based on coefficient-of-variation modelling across technical triplicates. TCRdb reanalyzed the raw reads on its own, using fastp at Q25 for trimming and MiXCR for clone calling, and kept in-frame beta chains. Identical CDR3 protein sequences are pooled into one entry, listed with their most common genes and DNA. The V and J calls come from TCRdb's annotation, not from the publication. This sample gives some 78,000 distinct CDR3 sequences in total; 4.5% to 6.5% of them show up just once. The top ten hold roughly 2.4% of the sample.

For unsorted PBMC libraries, 2 million PBMCs were used after storage in RNAlater at -80 degrees C until RNA extraction. Multiple sclerosis patients were enrolled in a US clinical protocol under which disease progression was evaluated by magnetic resonance imaging. Peripheral blood was subjected to Ficoll-Hypaque density gradient centrifugation to isolate PBMCs, which were then cryopreserved in liquid nitrogen. The chain couples TRBV7-8 to TRBJ1-1, and perhaps TRBD1 as D gene, on 5 matching bases. Specimen: PBMCs. The sequence was collected from a woman in her twenties or thirties with multiple sclerosis. The CDR3 is CASSPRGGLTEAFF. The DNA reads TGTGCCAGCAGCCCCCGCGGGGGGTTGACTGAAGCTTTCTTT.